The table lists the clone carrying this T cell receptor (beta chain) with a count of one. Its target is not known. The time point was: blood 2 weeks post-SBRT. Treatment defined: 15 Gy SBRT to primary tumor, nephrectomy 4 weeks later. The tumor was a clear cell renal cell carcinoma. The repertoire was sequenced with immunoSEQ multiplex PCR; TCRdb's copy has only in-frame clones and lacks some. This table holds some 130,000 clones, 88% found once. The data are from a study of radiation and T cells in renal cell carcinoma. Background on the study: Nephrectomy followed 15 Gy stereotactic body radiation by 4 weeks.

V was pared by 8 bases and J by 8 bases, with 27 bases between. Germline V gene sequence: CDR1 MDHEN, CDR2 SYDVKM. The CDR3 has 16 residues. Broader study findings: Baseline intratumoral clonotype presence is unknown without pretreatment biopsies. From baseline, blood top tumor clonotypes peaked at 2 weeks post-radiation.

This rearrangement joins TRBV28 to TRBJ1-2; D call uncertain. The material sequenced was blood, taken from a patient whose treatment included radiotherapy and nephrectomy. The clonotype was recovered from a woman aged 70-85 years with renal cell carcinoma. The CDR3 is CASGPTGWQASQGYTF. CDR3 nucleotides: TGTGCCAGCGGCCCGACCGGGTGGCAGGCCTCACAGGGCTACACCTTC.